This T cell receptor beta chain was captured in a study of T-cell memory formation after mild COVID-19. Turning to the study itself: The two donors had largely donor-specific TCR clusters.

Constant-segment primers were used for 5'RACE, and the resulting TCR alpha and TCR beta cDNA libraries carried sample barcodes and UMIs. TCRdb reanalysed the 5' RACE reads using MiXCR and keeps one entry per CDR3 protein. The repertoire holds 350,000 to 450,000 distinct CDR3 sequences, with approximately 25% as singletons. The study, taken as a whole, reports: Contracting CD4+ clones lay largely in CM and EM, with CD8+ ones residing in EMRA. Some SARS-CoV-2-responding clones were already detected in memory before infection.

This clonotype was picked up a small number of times. Its antigen is unknown. At one end the junction does not follow the germline gene, possibly because of a read error. CDR3 length: 14 residues. Germline lookup yields CDR1 SSHAT and CDR2 FNYEAQ (reference sequence). The clonotype originates from an adult woman who had mild COVID-19 (a few samples of this study predate the infection). Cell type and time point are not known. V usage is TRBV7-7 and J usage is TRBJ2-3, with a possible D match to TRBD2 (5 bases). Input material: PBMCs or a T cell subset sorted from them (not recorded which). DNA of the CDR3: TGTGCTAGCAGCTTAGGCTGGGAGTCAGATACGCAGTATTTT. Translating gives CASSLGWESDTQYF.